This T cell receptor beta chain was identified in a study of CD8 T cells in ankylosing spondylitis. Findings of the study overall: Peripheral blood held disease-linked clones only at relatively low frequency, and these were CD8+. Blood of patients with ankylosing spondylitis appeared to be characterized by a TCR beta motif of several highly homologous variants. Reportedly, significant enrichment of disease-linked clones occurred in matched ankylosing spondylitis synovial fluid.

Generation of TCR beta libraries employed quantitative 5'-RACE incorporating molecular barcodes. TCRdb passed the 5' RACE reads through MiXCR, listing each CDR3 protein once. The table lists about 310,000 distinct CDR3 sequences, around 21% of them singletons, with 3.5% in the top ten. Germline lookup yields CDR1 DFQATT and CDR2 SNEGSKA (reference sequence). J was trimmed by 8 bases and V by 5 bases; bases with no gene match: 3. This CDR3 spans 11 amino acids. Note on this clonotype: The antigen is not known.

The V and J genes are TRBV20-1 and TRBJ1-1, with 9 bases matching TRBD1. The TCR comes from a female donor with ankylosing spondylitis or in good health (not recorded which). Material: blood, either unsorted or a sorted T cell fraction (not recorded which). CDR3 sequence: CSAPTGGEAFF. The CDR3 DNA sequence: TGCAGTGCTCCGACAGGGGGGGAAGCTTTCTTT.